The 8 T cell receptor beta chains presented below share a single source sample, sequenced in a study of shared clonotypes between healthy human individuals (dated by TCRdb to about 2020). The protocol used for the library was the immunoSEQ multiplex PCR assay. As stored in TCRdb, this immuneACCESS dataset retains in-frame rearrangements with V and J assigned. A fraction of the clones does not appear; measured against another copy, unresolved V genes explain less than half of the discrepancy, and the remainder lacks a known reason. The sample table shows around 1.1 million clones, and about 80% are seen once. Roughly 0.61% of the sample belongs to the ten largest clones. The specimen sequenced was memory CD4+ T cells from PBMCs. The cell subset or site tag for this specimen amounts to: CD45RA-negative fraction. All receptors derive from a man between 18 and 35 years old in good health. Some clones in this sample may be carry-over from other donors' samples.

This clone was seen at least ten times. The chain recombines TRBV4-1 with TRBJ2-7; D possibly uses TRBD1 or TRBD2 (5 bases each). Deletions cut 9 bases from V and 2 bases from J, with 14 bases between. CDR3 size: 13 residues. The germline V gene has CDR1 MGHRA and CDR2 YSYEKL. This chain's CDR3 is CASSRDPTYEQYF. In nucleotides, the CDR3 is TGCGCCAGTTCCCGGGACCCAACCTACGAGCAGTACTTC.

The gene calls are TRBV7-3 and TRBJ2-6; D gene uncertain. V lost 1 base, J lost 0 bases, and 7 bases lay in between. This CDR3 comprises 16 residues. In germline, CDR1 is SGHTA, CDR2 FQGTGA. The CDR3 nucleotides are TGTGCCAGCAGCTTAAGGGTTGTCTCTGGGGCCAACGTCCTGACTTTC. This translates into CASSLRVVSGANVLTF.

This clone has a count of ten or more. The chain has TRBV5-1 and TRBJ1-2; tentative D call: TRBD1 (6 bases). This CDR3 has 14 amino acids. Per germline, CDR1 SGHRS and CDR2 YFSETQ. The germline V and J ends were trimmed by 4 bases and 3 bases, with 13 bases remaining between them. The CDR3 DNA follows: TGCGCCAGCAGCCCAACAGGGAGTCACTATGGCTACACCTTC. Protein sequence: CASSPTGSHYGYTF.

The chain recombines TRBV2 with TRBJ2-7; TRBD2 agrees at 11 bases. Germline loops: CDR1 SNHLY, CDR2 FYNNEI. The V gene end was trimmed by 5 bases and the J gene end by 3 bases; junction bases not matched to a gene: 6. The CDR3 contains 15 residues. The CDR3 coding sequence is TGTGCCAGCAGTTTCTCGACTAGCGGGGACTACGAGCAGTACTTC. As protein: CASSFSTSGDYEQYF. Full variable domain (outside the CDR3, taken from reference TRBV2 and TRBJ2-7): EPEVTQTPSHQVTQMGQEVILRCVPISNHLYFYWYRQILGQKVEFLVSFYNNEISEKSEIFDDQFSVERPDGSNFTLKIRSTKLEDSAMYFCASSFSTSGDYEQYFGPGTRLTVT.

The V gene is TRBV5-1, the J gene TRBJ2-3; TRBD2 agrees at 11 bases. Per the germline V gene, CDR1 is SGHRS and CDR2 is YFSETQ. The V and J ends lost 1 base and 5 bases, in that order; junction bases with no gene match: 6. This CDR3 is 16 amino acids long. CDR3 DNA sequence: TGCGCCAGCAGCTTGTATAGCGGGAGGGCCCTAGATACGCAGTATTTT. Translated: CASSLYSGRALDTQYF.

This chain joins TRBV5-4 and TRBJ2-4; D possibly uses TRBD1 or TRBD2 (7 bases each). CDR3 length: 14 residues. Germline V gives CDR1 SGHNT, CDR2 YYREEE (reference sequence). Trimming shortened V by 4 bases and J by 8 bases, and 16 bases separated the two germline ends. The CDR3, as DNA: TGTGCCAGCAGCATCGACAGGGCGGGAGACATTCAGTACTTC. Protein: CASSIDRAGDIQYF.

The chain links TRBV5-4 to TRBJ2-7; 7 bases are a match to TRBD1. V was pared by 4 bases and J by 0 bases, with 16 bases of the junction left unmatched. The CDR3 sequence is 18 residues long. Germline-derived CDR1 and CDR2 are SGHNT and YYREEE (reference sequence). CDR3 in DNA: TGTGCCAGCAGCCCTGACAGGGTCATAGGGATCTACTCCTACGAGCAGTACTTC. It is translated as CASSPDRVIGIYSYEQYF. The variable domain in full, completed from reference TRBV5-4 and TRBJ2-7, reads ETGVTQSPTHLIKTRGQQVTLRCSSQSGHNTVSWYQQALGQGPQFIFQYYREEENGRGNFPPRFSGLQFPNYSSELNVNALELDDSALYLCASSPDRVIGIYSYEQYFGPGTRLTVT.

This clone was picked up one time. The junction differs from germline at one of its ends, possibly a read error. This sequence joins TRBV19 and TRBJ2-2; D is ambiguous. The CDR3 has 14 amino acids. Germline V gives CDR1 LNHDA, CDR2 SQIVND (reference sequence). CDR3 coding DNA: TGTGCCTGTAGTATTCAGGTCCCCACCGGGGAGCTGTTTTTT. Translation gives CACSIQVPTGELFF.